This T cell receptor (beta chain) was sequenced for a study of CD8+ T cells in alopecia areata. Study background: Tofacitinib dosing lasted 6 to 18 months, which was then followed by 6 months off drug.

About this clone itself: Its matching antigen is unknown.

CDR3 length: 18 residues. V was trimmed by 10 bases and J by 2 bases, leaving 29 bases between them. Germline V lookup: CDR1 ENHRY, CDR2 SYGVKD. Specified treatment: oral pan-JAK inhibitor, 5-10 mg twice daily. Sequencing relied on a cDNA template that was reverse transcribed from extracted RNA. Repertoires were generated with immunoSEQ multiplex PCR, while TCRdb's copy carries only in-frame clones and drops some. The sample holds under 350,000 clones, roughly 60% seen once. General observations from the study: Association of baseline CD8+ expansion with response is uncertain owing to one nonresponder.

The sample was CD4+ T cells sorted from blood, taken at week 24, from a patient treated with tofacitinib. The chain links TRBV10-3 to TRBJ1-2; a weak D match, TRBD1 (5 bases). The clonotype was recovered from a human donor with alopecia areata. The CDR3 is CATGRQLQYSGSNYGYTF. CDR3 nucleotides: TGTGCCACGGGACGACAGCTCCAATATAGCGGGTCCAACTATGGCTACACCTTC.